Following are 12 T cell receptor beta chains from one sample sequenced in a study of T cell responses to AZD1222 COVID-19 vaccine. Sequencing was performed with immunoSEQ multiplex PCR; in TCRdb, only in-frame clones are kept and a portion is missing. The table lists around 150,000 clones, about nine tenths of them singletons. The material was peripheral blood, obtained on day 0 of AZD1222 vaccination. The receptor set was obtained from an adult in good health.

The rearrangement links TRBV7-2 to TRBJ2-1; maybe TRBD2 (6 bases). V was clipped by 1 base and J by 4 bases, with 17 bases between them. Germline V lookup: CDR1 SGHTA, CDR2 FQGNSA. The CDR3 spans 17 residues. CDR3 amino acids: CASSLVAGHGGYNEQFF. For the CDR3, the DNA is TGTGCCAGCAGCTTAGTGGCAGGGCACGGAGGGTACAATGAGCAGTTCTTC.

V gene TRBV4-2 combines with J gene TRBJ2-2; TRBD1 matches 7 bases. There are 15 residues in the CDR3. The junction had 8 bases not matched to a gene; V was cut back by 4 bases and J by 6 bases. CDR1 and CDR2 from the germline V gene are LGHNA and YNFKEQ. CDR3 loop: CASSPRTGEAGELFF. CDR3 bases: TGTGCCAGCAGCCCCAGGACAGGCGAGGCCGGGGAGCTGTTTTTT.

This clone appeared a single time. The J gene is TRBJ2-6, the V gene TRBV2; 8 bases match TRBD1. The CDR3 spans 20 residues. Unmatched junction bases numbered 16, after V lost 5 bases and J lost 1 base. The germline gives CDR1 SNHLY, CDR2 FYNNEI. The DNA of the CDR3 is TGTGCCAGCAGTCAAAGACAGGGGATCTCTGGGGGGTCTGGGGCCAACGTCCTGACTTTC. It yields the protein CASSQRQGISGGSGANVLTF. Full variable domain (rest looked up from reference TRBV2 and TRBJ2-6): EPEVTQTPSHQVTQMGQEVILRCVPISNHLYFYWYRQILGQKVEFLVSFYNNEISEKSEIFDDQFSVERPDGSNFTLKIRSTKLEDSAMYFCASSQRQGISGGSGANVLTFGAGSRLTVL.

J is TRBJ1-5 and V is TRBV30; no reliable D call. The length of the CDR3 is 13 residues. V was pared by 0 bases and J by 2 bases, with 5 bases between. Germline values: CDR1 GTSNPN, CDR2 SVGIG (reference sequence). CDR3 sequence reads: CAWSVAGNQPQHF. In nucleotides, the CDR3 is TGTGCCTGGAGTGTAGCCGGCAATCAGCCCCAGCATTTT.

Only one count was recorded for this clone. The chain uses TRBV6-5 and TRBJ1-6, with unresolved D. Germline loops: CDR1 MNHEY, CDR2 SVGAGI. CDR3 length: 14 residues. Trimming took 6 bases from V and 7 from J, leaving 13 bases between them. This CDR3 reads CASSDRNRNSPLHF. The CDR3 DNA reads TGTGCCAGCAGCGATAGGAATAGGAATTCACCCCTCCACTTT.

The CDR3: CASSSRAGSTEAFF. CDR3 DNA sequence: TGTGCCAGCAGTTCTAGGGCCGGGAGCACTGAAGCTTTCTTT. The J gene is TRBJ1-1, the V gene TRBV6-5; D gene unclear. The CDR3 contains 14 residues. Trimming stripped 4 bases from V and 4 bases from J, with 13 bases between. Germline V lookup: CDR1 MNHEY, CDR2 SVGAGI.

For the CDR3, the DNA is TGCGCCAGCAGTGGGAATTTCGCTAGCACAGATACGCAGTATTTT. Translated, it gives CASSGNFASTDTQYF. The chain is built from TRBV10-2 and TRBJ2-3; D is undetermined. Germline V gene sequence: CDR1 WSHSY, CDR2 SAAADI. The CDR3 has 15 amino acids. Deletions cut 4 bases from V and 0 bases from J, with 11 bases between.

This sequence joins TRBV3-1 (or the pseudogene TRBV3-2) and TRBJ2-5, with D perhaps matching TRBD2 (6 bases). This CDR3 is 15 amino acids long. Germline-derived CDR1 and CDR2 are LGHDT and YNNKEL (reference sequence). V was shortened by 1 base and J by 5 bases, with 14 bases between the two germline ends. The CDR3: CASSQAPGAGETQYF. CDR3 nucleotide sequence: TGTGCCAGCAGCCAAGCCCCCGGGGCGGGGGAGACCCAGTACTTC.

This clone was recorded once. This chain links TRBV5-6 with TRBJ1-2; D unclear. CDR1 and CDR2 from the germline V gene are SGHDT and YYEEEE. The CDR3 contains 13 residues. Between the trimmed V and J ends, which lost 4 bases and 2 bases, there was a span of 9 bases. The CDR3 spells CASSARANYGYTF. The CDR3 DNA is TGTGCCAGCAGCGCCCGGGCCAACTATGGCTACACCTTC.

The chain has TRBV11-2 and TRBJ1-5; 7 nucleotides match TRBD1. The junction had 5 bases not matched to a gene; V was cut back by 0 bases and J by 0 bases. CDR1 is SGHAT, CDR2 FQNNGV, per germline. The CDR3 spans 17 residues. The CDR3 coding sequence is TGTGCCAGCAGCTTAGACGGGACAGCATATAGCAATCAGCCCCAGCATTTT. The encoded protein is CASSLDGTAYSNQPQHF.

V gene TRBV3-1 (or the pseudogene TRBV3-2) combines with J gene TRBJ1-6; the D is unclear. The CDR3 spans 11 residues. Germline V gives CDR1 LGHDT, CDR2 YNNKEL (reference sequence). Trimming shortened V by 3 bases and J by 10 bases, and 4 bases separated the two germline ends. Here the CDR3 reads CASSQQSPLHF. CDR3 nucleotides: TGTGCCAGCAGCCAGCAATCACCCCTCCACTTT.

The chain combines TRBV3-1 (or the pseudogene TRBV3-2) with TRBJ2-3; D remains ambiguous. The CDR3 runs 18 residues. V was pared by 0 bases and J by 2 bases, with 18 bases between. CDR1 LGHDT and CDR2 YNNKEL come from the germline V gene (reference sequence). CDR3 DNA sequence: TGTGCCAGCAGCCAAGATTTGGGGTCCACCTTGAACACAGATACGCAGTATTTT. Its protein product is CASSQDLGSTLNTDTQYF.